This TCR beta chain originates from a study of CD8+ T cells in alopecia areata. The authors extracted RNA and reverse transcribed it into cDNA as the sequencing template. Produced via immunoSEQ multiplex PCR; TCRdb's table is partial and in-frame only. Of more than 95,000 clones in the sample, 35% to 40% were seen once. Sampling of alopecia areata patients yielded lesional scalp punch biopsies as well as peripheral blood. CDR1 and CDR2 from the germline V gene are SNHLY and FYNNEI. CDR3 length equals 11 residues. V lost 6 bases and J lost 3, with 6 bases in between. Input material: CD4+ T cells sorted from blood. The J gene is TRBJ2-7, the V gene TRBV2; D gene uncertain. The source of this sequence is a human donor with alopecia areata. In DNA, the CDR3 is TGTGCCAGCAGATCCGACTACGAGCAGTACTTC. It yields the protein CASRSDYEQYF.